The source of this TCR beta chain is a study of T-cell reconstitution after alpha-beta-depleted transplantation in children. The CDR3 runs 17 residues. CDR1 SGHRS and CDR2 YFSETQ come from the germline V gene. V lost 0 bases to trimming and J lost 2 bases; unmatched junction nucleotides: 6. The TCRbeta library was prepared with unique molecular identifiers. TCRdb itself ran the PCR reads through MiXCR, one entry per CDR3 protein. The sample lists 540,000 or so distinct CDR3 sequences, roughly 24% occurring once. In its sample, this clonotype was seen a few times. The sequencing here drew on PBMCs, mostly from graft donor cells, taken 360 days after TCRalphabeta/CD19-depleted stem cell transplant. The clonotype comes from a boy younger than two who had a stem cell transplant for acute myeloid leukemia, so the T cells may come from the graft donor. This chain joins TRBV5-1 and TRBJ2-3; TRBD2 matches 10 bases. The CDR3 is CASSLALTSGYTDTQYF. The CDR3 DNA is TGCGCCAGCAGCTTGGCTCTGACTAGCGGGTACACAGATACGCAGTATTTT.